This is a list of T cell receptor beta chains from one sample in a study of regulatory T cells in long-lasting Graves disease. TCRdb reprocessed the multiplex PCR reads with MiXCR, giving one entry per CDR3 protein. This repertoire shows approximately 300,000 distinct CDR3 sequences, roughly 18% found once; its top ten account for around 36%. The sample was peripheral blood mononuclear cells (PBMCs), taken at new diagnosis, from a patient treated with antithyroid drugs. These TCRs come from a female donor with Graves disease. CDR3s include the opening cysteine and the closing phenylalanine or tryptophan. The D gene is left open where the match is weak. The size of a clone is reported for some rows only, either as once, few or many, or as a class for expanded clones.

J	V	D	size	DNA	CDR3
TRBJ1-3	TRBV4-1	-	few	TGCGCCAGCAGCCAACTCCTCGGGAACTCTGGAAACACCATATATTTT	CASSQLLGNSGNTIYF
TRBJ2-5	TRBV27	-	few	TGTGCCAGCAGGGGGGGGGGCAAAGAGACCCAGTACTTC	CASRGGGKETQYF
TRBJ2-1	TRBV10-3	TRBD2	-	TGTGCCATCAGTGGGGTTAGCGGGTCCTACAATGAGCAGTTCTTC	CAISGVSGSYNEQFF
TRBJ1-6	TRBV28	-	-	TGTGCCAGCAGTCCGATCGAGGACCCCGTCCACATTTCACCCCTCCACTTT	CASSPIEDPVHISPLHF
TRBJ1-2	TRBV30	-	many	TGTGCCTGGAGTAAGGACCCCGGCTACACCTTC	CAWSKDPGYTF
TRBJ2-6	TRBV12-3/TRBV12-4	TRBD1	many	TGTGCCAGCACAAACAGGGGGCTTTTCGGGGCCAACGTCCTGACTTTC	CASTNRGLFGANVLTF
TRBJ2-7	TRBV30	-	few	TGTGCCTGGAGTGTATCCCAGGGTCGAGAGCAGTACTTC	CAWSVSQGREQYF
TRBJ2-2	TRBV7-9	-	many	TGTGCCAGCAGCTTAGCGACAGGTCGGGCCGGGGAGCTGTTTTTT	CASSLATGRAGELFF
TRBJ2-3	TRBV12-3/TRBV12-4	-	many	TGTGCCAGCACCCTTCTCGGACGTAGCACAGATACGCAGTATTTT	CASTLLGRSTDTQYF
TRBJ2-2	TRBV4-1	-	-	TGCGTCAGCAGCCAAGATAAGGGTGCGAGCACCGGGGGGCTGTTTTTT	CVSSQDKGASTGGLFF
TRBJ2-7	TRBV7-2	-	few	TGTGCCAGCAGCTTAGTGACCGACTCCTACGAGCAGTACTTC	CASSLVTDSYEQYF
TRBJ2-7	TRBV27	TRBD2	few	TGTGCCAGCAGTTTCATAGCGGGAGGGGCCCCCTACGAGCAGTACTTC	CASSFIAGGAPYEQYF
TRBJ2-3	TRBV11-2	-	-	TGTGCCAGCAGCTTGGGCTTGTATGACGGGAGTTCCACAGATACGCAGTATTTT	CASSLGLYDGSSTDTQYF
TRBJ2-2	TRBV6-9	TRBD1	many	TGTGCCAGCAGTTCGACAGGGGTCCAAACCGGGGAGCTGTTTTTT	CASSSTGVQTGELFF
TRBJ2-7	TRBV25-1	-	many	TGTGCCAGCAGTGACTATGGGGACAACTACGAGCAGTACTTC	CASSDYGDNYEQYF
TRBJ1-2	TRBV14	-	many	TGTGCCAGCAGCCAAGATCAGGGGTTTTATGGCTACACCTTC	CASSQDQGFYGYTF
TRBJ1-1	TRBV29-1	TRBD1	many	TGCAGCGTTTCCCGACAGGGGGCTCTTACTGAAGCTTTCTTT	CSVSRQGALTEAFF
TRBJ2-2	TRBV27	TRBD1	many	TGTGCCAGCAGTAGCACAGGGGACCTTAACACCGGGGAGCTGTTTTTT	CASSSTGDLNTGELFF
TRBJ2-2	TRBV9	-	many	TGTGCCAGCAGCGTAGGCCCAGCGGGCGTCACCGGGGAGCTGTTTTTT	CASSVGPAGVTGELFF
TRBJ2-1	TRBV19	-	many	TGTGCCAGTAGCCGCAGGGGTTCGGGCAATGAGCAGTTCTTC	CASSRRGSGNEQFF
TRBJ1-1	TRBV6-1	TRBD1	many	TGTGCCAGCAGACACGGACAGGGCACTGAAGCTTTCTTT	CASRHGQGTEAFF
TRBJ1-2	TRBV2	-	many	TGTGCCAGCAGGGGGGGCAGGGGAGCTAACTATGGCTACACCTTC	CASRGGRGANYGYTF
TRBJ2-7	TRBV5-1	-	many	TGCGCCAGCAGCTTAAGTCTTGCCCGCGAGCAGTACTTC	CASSLSLAREQYF
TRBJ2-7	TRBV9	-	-	TGTGCCAGCAGCGTAGGGGAGAGGTACGAGCAGTACTTC	CASSVGERYEQYF
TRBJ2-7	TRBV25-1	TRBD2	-	TGTGCCAGCAGTGCTCCGGGACTAGCGGGAGGTGGGGAGCAGTACTTC	CASSAPGLAGGGEQYF
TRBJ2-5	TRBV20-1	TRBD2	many	TGCAGTGCTCAAGCGGGAGTACAAGAGACCCAGTACTTC	CSAQAGVQETQYF
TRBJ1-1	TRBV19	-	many	TGTGCCAGTAGTATTCCCGGAACTGAAGCTTTCTTT	CASSIPGTEAFF
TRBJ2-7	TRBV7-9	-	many	TGTGCCAGCAGCAGAGGGACGTTCGAGCAGTACTTC	CASSRGTFEQYF
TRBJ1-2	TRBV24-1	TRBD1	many	TGTGCCACCAGTGACAGCGGCGGACAGGGCCTTGGCTACACCTTC	CATSDSGGQGLGYTF
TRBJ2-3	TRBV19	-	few	TGTGCCAGTAGTATGGGTCCGGGGGGCACAGATACGCAGTATTTT	CASSMGPGGTDTQYF
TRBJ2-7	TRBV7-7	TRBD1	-	TGTACTAGCAGCTTGGGGGACAGGAGCTGCTACGAGCAGTACTTC	CTSSLGDRSCYEQYF
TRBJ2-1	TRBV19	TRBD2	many	TGTGCCAGTAGTCTACTAGCGGGAGGGCCCAGTTTCGATGAGCAGTTCTTC	CASSLLAGGPSFDEQFF
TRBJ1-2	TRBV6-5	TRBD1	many	TGTGCCAGCAGTTACACCGGGACAGGGGGCGACTATGGCTACACCTTC	CASSYTGTGGDYGYTF
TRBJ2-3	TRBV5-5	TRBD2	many	TGTGCCAGCAGCTTGGAGACTAGCGGTAGAGTCACAGATACGCAGTATTTT	CASSLETSGRVTDTQYF
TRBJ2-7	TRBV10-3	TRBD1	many	TGTGCCATCAGCCCCAGGGACAGCTCCTACGAGCAGTACTTC	CAISPRDSSYEQYF
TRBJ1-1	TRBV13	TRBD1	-	TGTGCCAGCAGCGCACCGGGACAGGGGGCCACTGAAGCTTTCTTT	CASSAPGQGATEAFF
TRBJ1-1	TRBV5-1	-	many	TGCGCCAGCAGCTTGGGTGCCATCGGGAACACTGAAGCTTTCTTT	CASSLGAIGNTEAFF
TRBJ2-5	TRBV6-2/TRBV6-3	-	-	TGTGCCAGCAGGAAGGACGAATACCGACTAAGCTCCCAGTACTTC	CASRKDEYRLSSQYF